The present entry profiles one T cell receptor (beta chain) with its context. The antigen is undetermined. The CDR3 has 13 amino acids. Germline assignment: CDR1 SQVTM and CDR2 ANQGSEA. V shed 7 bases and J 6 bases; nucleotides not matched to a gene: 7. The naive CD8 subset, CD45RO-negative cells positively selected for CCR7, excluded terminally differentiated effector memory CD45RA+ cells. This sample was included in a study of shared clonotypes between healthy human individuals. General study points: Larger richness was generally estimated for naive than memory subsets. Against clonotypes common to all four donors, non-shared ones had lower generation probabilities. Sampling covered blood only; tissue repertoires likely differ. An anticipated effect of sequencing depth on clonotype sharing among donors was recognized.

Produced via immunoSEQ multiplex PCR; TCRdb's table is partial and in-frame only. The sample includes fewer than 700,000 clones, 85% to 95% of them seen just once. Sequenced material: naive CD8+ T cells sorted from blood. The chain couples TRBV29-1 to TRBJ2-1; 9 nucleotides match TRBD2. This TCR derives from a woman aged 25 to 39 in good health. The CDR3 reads CSARGGRVNEQFF. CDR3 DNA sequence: TGCAGCGCCCGCGGCGGGAGGGTCAATGAGCAGTTCTTC.